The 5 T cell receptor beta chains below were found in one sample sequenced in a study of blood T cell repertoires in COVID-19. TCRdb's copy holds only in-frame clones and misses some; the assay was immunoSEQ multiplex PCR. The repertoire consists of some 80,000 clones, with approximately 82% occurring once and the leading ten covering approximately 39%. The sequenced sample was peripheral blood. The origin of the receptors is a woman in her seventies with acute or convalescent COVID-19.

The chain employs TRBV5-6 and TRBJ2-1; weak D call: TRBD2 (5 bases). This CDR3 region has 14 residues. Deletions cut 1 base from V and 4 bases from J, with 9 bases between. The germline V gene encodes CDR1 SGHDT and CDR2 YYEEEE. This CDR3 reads CASSLTRGYNEQFF. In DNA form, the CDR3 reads TGTGCCAGCAGCTTGACCCGCGGGTACAATGAGCAGTTCTTC.

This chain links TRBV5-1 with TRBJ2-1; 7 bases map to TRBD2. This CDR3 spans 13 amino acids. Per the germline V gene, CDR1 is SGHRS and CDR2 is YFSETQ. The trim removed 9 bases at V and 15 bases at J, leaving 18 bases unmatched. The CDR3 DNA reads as TGCGCCACCAGATGGGGGGTGGCGGGAGCAGGGTTCTTC. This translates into CATRWGVAGAGFF. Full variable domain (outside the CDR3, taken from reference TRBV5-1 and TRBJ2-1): KAGVTQTPRYLIKTRGQQVTLSCSPISGHRSVSWYQQTPGQGLQFLFEYFSETQRNKGNFPGRFSGRQFSNSRSEMNVSTLELGDSALYLCATRWGVAGAGFFGPGTRLTVL.

CDR3 region: CASSQLPRTYEQYF. CDR3 coding DNA: TGTGCCAGCAGCCAATTACCCAGGACCTACGAGCAGTACTTC. The rearrangement joins TRBV3-1 (or the pseudogene TRBV3-2) to TRBJ2-7, with unresolved D. The V gene lost 2 bases and the J gene lost 2 bases, with 10 bases spanning the gap. CDR3 length: 14 amino acids. Looked up from germline, CDR1 is LGHDT and CDR2 is YNNKEL (reference sequence).

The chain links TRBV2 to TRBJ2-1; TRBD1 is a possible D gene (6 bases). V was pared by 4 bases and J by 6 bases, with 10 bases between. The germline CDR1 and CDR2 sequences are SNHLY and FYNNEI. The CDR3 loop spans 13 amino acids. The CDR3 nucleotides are TGTGCCAGCAGTGGGCAGGGGAGCAATGAGCAGTTCTTC. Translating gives CASSGQGSNEQFF.

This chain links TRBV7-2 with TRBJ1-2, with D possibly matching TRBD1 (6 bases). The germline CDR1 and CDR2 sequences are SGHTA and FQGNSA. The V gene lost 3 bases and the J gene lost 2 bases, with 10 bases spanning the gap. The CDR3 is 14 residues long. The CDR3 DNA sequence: TGTGCCAGCAGCTTCGGGGGGGCGAACTATGGCTACACCTTC. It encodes CASSFGGANYGYTF.